One and the same sample provided the 28 T cell receptor beta chains below, sequenced in a study of technical replicates of blood from several donors. Some clones are missing from TCRdb's copy, which holds only in-frame ones; the method was immunoSEQ multiplex PCR. Of tens of thousands of clones listed, 90% to 95% are singletons. Input material: PBMCs. The receptors were sampled from a human donor in good health. Some clones in this sample may be carry-over from other donors' samples.

The V gene is TRBV7-9, the J gene TRBJ2-5; D is perhaps TRBD1 (6 bases). Germline V CDR1 and CDR2: SEHNR, FQNEAQ (reference sequence). This CDR3 contains 15 residues. V gave up 1 base and J gave up 3 bases, with 12 bases separating them. The CDR3 bases are TGTGCCAGCAGCTTAGGCGGCAGGGGAGAAGAGACCCAGTACTTC. Translated, it gives CASSLGGRGEETQYF.

The rearrangement uses TRBV6-5 and TRBJ2-5; 9 nucleotides match TRBD2. V lost 7 bases and J lost 3; bases outside the gene matches: 9. Germline values: CDR1 MNHEY, CDR2 SVGAGI. This CDR3 region has 15 residues. CDR3 residues: CASKYAGGRKETQYF. The CDR3 DNA follows: TGTGCCAGCAAATATGCGGGGGGGAGGAAAGAGACCCAGTACTTC.

J is TRBJ2-7 and V is TRBV6-5, with a tentative D call TRBD2 (6 bases). Trimming left V 11 bases short and J 5 bases short, with 13 bases between. Germline CDR1 reads MNHEY; CDR2 reads SVGAGI. The CDR3 sequence is 11 residues long. CDR3 region: CASQLAHEQYF. In nucleotides, the CDR3 is TGTGCCTCTCAACTAGCCCACGAGCAGTACTTC.

The CDR3 reads CASSPGQSSGNTIYF. The CDR3 DNA follows: TGCGCCAGCAGCCCTGGACAGAGCTCTGGAAACACCATATATTTT. The V gene is TRBV4-3, the J gene TRBJ1-3, with TRBD1 as a possible D gene (6 bases). The CDR3 spans 15 residues. Per the germline V gene, CDR1 is LGHNA and CDR2 is YSLEER. With 4 bases removed from V and 0 bases from J, the gap between germline ends came to 10 bases.

This clone has only one observation. The genes are TRBV2 and TRBJ2-3; D not certain. The V gene lost 8 bases and the J gene lost 5 bases, with 8 bases spanning the gap. Germline V lookup: CDR1 SNHLY, CDR2 FYNNEI. This CDR3 is built from 11 residues. The CDR3: CASARRDTQYF. The CDR3 DNA reads as TGTGCCAGCGCCCGTAGAGATACGCAGTATTTT. Supplemented by reference TRBV2 and TRBJ2-3, the full variable domain reads EPEVTQTPSHQVTQMGQEVILRCVPISNHLYFYWYRQILGQKVEFLVSFYNNEISEKSEIFDDQFSVERPDGSNFTLKIRSTKLEDSAMYFCASARRDTQYFGPGTRLTVL.

The chain is built from TRBV7-2 and TRBJ2-7; 7 positions agree with TRBD1. Germline V gene data show CDR1 as SGHTA and CDR2 as FQGNSA. The CDR3 has 14 residues. V shed 5 bases and J 0 bases; nucleotides not matched to a gene: 4. The DNA of the CDR3 is TGTGCCAGCAGCACCCGACAGGGCTCCTACGAGCAGTACTTC. This gives the protein CASSTRQGSYEQYF.

V is TRBV4-1 and J is TRBJ1-1; TRBD1 aligns across 8 bases. This CDR3 is 15 amino acids long. Trimming cost V 2 bases and J 4 bases; bases outside gene matches: 6. Germline V gene data show CDR1 as MGHRA and CDR2 as YSYEKL. The CDR3 protein is CASSQHPDRATEAFF. The CDR3 coding sequence is TGCGCCAGCAGCCAACACCCGGACAGGGCCACTGAAGCTTTCTTT.

The rearrangement links TRBV5-6 to TRBJ2-1; TRBD1 might be the D (5 bases). The V end was cut by 0 bases, the J end by 12 bases, with 7 bases between. This CDR3 spans 11 amino acids. Germline V gene data show CDR1 as SGHDT and CDR2 as YYEEEE. The CDR3 protein is CASSLAGAQFF. DNA for the CDR3: TGTGCCAGCAGCTTGGCTGGGGCGCAGTTCTTC.

The rearrangement uses TRBV5-1 and TRBJ1-5; D is uncertain. The germline CDR1 and CDR2 sequences are SGHRS and YFSETQ. The CDR3 is 14 residues long. The V and J ends lost 4 bases and 2 bases respectively, with 10 bases between them. The CDR3, as DNA: TGCGCCAGCAGCACCGACTCGGGCAATCAGCCCCAGCATTTT. It is translated as CASSTDSGNQPQHF.

This chain joins TRBV4-3 and TRBJ1-2, with D perhaps matching TRBD1 (5 bases). CDR3 size: 14 residues. V dropped 4 bases and J dropped 6 bases, with 15 bases sitting between them. Germline V gene lookup returns CDR1 LGHNA and CDR2 YSLEER. CDR3 DNA: TGCGCCAGCAGCCCTATGTCGGGACTGGATGGCTACACCTTC. Amino acids: CASSPMSGLDGYTF.

The CDR3 nucleotides read TGTGCCAGCAGCTCCCAGCCGATGGACAAATTCTATGGCTACACCTTC. This gives the protein CASSSQPMDKFYGYTF. J is TRBJ1-2 and V is TRBV7-3, with D perhaps TRBD1 (5 bases). Per the germline V gene, CDR1 is SGHTA and CDR2 is FQGTGA. This CDR3 is 16 amino acids long. The V gene lost 4 bases and the J gene lost 4 bases, with 19 bases spanning the gap.

This chain links TRBV5-1 with TRBJ1-1; perhaps TRBD1 as D (6 bases). Trimming took 2 bases from V and 1 from J, leaving 9 bases between them. The CDR3 totals 14 residues. Per the germline V gene, CDR1 is SGHRS and CDR2 is YFSETQ. This CDR3 is CASSFETGNTEAFF. The CDR3 DNA reads TGCGCCAGCAGCTTTGAGACAGGGAACACTGAAGCTTTCTTT.

V usage is TRBV5-6 and J usage is TRBJ2-2; TRBD2 aligns across 9 bases. J lost 5 bases, V lost 4 bases, and 12 bases had no gene match. CDR3 length: 17 residues. CDR1 and CDR2 (germline): SGHDT, YYEEEE. CDR3: CASSLDRRGGATGELFF. CDR3 DNA: TGTGCCAGCAGCCTAGACCGGCGGGGGGGCGCAACCGGGGAGCTGTTTTTT.

The chain combines TRBV5-5 with TRBJ1-1, with D maybe TRBD1 (6 bases). CDR3 size: 14 residues. Trimming took off 4 bases at V and 5 bases at J, with 15 bases between the two ends. Germline CDR1 is SGHKS and CDR2 is YYEKEE (reference sequence). DNA for the CDR3: TGTGCCAGCAGCAGAGAACAGGGTTGGACTGAAGCTTTCTTT. Protein product: CASSREQGWTEAFF.

The CDR3 region has the DNA TGTGCCAGCAGCGAAGGCCCTTTCCTAGCGGGAGGTAGCGATGAGCAGTTCTTC. This gives the protein CASSEGPFLAGGSDEQFF. The chain employs TRBV9 and TRBJ2-1, with 11 positions matching TRBD2. V shed 3 bases and J 8 bases; nucleotides not matched to a gene: 16. The CDR3 covers 18 residues. Germline V lookup: CDR1 SGDLS, CDR2 YYNGEE.

The V gene is TRBV5-6, the J gene TRBJ1-1, with 7 bases identical to TRBD1. The CDR3 is 14 residues long. Germline CDR1 and CDR2: SGHDT and YYEEEE. Unmatched junction bases numbered 4, after V lost 5 bases and J lost 0 bases. The CDR3 loop reads CASRTGTVNTEAFF. CDR3 DNA sequence: TGTGCCAGCAGGACCGGGACAGTGAACACTGAAGCTTTCTTT.

The rearrangement uses TRBV7-9 and TRBJ2-5; 7 bases fit TRBD1. Looked up from germline, CDR1 is SEHNR and CDR2 is FQNEAQ (reference sequence). The CDR3 runs to 14 residues. The ends lost 7 bases at V and 2 bases at J; junction bases unmatched: 7. The CDR3 sequence: CASTVTGIQETQYF. CDR3 DNA sequence: TGTGCCAGCACCGTGACAGGGATTCAAGAGACCCAGTACTTC.

The CDR3 loop reads CASSQEMRAQGNSPLHF. The CDR3 DNA reads as TGCGCCAGCAGCCAAGAAATGAGGGCACAGGGGAATTCACCCCTCCACTTT. The chain is built from TRBV4-3 and TRBJ1-6; 7 nucleotides match TRBD1. Germline V gene lookup returns CDR1 LGHNA and CDR2 YSLEER. The CDR3 covers 17 residues. The junction had 9 bases not matched to a gene; V was cut back by 0 bases and J by 7 bases.

The chain uses TRBV7-2 and TRBJ2-3; no reliable D call. CDR1 and CDR2 (germline): SGHTA, FQGNSA. The CDR3 is 12 residues long. V lost 3 bases to trimming and J lost 2 bases, with 3 bases between them. The CDR3 loop reads CASSLYTDTQYF. The DNA for the CDR3 is TGTGCCAGCAGCTTGTACACAGATACGCAGTATTTT.

The gene calls are TRBV4-1 and TRBJ1-1; no clear D gene. This CDR3 is built from 16 residues. V was trimmed by 1 base and J by 4 bases, leaving 16 bases between them. Germline V lookup: CDR1 MGHRA, CDR2 YSYEKL. Written as DNA, the CDR3 is TGCGCCAGCAGCCAAGTAGCAGCCGGGGTCGGCACTGAAGCTTTCTTT. Protein product: CASSQVAAGVGTEAFF.

V usage is TRBV13 and J usage is TRBJ2-6, with D perhaps TRBD1 (5 bases). The germline V gene encodes CDR1 PRHDT and CDR2 FYEKMQ (reference sequence). The CDR3 has 15 residues. V was trimmed by 5 bases and J by 0 bases, leaving 8 bases between them. DNA of the CDR3: TGTGCCAGCAGCCTCAGGGACTCTGGGGCCAACGTCCTGACTTTC. It encodes CASSLRDSGANVLTF.

This clone came up a few times. The chain uses TRBV20-1 and TRBJ2-5; D ambiguous. V was pared by 5 bases and J by 5 bases, with 9 bases between. This CDR3 region has 11 residues. In germline, CDR1 is DFQATT, CDR2 SNEGSKA (reference sequence). The CDR3 loop reads CSAWVRETQYF. The CDR3 nucleotides are TGCAGTGCTTGGGTGCGGGAGACCCAGTACTTC.

V gene TRBV2 combines with J gene TRBJ1-5; TRBD1 might be the D (5 bases). The germline V and J ends were trimmed by 2 bases and 7 bases, with 15 bases remaining between them. Germline V gene data show CDR1 as SNHLY and CDR2 as FYNNEI. CDR3 length: 15 amino acids. The DNA of the CDR3 is TGTGCCAGCAGTGAACGCGGCCAAAAGGGGCAGCCCCAGCATTTT. Its translation: CASSERGQKGQPQHF.

The CDR3 reads CSVEEERTSNYGYTF. The DNA for the CDR3 is TGCAGCGTTGAAGAAGAACGGACATCTAACTATGGCTACACCTTC. The V call is TRBV29-1, the J call TRBJ1-2, with D tentatively TRBD1 (5 bases). Germline CDR1 SQVTM, CDR2 ANQGSEA. This CDR3 has 15 residues. V was trimmed by 0 bases and J by 0 bases, leaving 11 bases between them.

The chain joins TRBV6-5 to TRBJ2-5; weak D call: TRBD2 (5 bases). CDR1 is MNHEY and CDR2 is SVGAGI in the germline V gene. CDR3 length: 15 amino acids. V was shortened by 2 bases and J by 4 bases, with 14 bases between the two germline ends. CDR3 sequence: CASSYRRGPPETQYF. The CDR3 nucleotides read TGTGCCAGCAGTTACCGACGGGGTCCACCAGAGACCCAGTACTTC.

The chain's CDR3 is CASSPGLAEPPYGYEQYF. The CDR3 bases are TGTGCCAGTAGTCCGGGACTAGCGGAGCCACCCTATGGGTACGAGCAGTACTTC. The V gene is TRBV19, the J gene TRBJ2-7; TRBD2 matches 11 bases. Germline-derived CDR1 and CDR2 are LNHDA and SQIVND (reference sequence). The J segment lost 4 bases and the V segment lost 5 bases, leaving 16 bases of the junction unmatched. The CDR3 spans 18 residues. Full variable domain (remainder filled in from reference TRBV19 and TRBJ2-7): DGGITQSPKYLFRKEGQNVTLSCEQNLNHDAMYWYRQDPGQGLRLIYYSQIVNDFQKGDIAEGYSVSREKKESFPLTVTSAQKNPTAFYLCASSPGLAEPPYGYEQYFGPGTRLTVT.

V usage is TRBV9 and J usage is TRBJ2-2; D might be TRBD1 (5 bases). The CDR3 loop spans 15 amino acids. Germline CDR1 SGDLS, CDR2 YYNGEE. V dropped 4 bases and J dropped 4 bases, with 14 bases sitting between them. This CDR3 reads CASSTRQTLTGELFF. The CDR3 DNA sequence: TGTGCCAGCAGCACCAGACAGACACTCACCGGGGAGCTGTTTTTT. Based on the CDR3 plus reference TRBV9 and TRBJ2-2, the full variable domain is DSGVTQTPKHLITATGQRVTLRCSPRSGDLSVYWYQQSLDQGLQFLIQYYNGEERAKGNILERFSAQQFPDLHSELNLSSLELGDSALYFCASSTRQTLTGELFFGEGSRLTVL.

The V and J genes are TRBV2 and TRBJ2-5, with D maybe TRBD2 (7 bases). The CDR3 spans 15 residues. Per germline, CDR1 SNHLY and CDR2 FYNNEI. Trimming pared 8 bases from V and 2 bases from J, leaving 18 bases between. CDR3 amino acids: CASVRTGGTQETQYF. CDR3 bases: TGTGCCAGCGTTAGGACGGGGGGCACACAAGAGACCCAGTACTTC.